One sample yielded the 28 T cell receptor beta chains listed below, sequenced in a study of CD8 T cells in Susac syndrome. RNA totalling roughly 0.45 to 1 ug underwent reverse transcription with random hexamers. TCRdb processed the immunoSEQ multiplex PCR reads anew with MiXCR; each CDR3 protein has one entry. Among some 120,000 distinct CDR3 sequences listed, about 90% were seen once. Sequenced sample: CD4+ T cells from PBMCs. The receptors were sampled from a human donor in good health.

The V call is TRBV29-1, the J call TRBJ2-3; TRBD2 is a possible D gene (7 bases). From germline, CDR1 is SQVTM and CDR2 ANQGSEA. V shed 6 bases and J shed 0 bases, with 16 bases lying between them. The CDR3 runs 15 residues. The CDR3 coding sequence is TGCAGCGTCGGACGAGGGGGGGCTAGCACAGATACGCAGTATTTT. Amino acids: CSVGRGGASTDTQYF.

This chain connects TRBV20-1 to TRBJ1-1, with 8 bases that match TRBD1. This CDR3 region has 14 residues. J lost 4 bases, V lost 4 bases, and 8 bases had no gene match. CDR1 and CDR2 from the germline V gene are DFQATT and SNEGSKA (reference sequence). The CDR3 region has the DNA TGCAGTGCTACCAAGGACAGGGCGGGCACTGAAGCTTTCTTT. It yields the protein CSATKDRAGTEAFF.

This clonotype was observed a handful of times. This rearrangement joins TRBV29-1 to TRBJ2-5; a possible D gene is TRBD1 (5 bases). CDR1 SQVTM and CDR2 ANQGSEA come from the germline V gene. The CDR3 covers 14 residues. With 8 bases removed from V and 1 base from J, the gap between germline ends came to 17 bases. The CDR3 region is CSLAYRTGQETQYF. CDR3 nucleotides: TGCAGCCTTGCATACAGGACGGGCCAAGAGACCCAGTACTTC.

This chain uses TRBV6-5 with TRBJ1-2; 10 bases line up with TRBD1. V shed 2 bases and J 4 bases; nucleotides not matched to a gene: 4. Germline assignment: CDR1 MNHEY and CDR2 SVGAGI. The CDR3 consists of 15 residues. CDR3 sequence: CASSYRDRGFYGYTF. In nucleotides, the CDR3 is TGTGCCAGCAGTTACCGGGACAGGGGATTCTATGGCTACACCTTC.

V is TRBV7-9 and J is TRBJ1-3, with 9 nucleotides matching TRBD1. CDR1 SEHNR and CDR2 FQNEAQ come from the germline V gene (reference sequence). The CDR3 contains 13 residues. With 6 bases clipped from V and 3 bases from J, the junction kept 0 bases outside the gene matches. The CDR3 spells CASRDRGGNTIYF. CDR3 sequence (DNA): TGTGCCAGCAGGGACAGGGGTGGAAACACCATATATTTT. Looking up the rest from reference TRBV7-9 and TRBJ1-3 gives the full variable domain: DTGVSQNPRHKITKRGQNVTFRCDPISEHNRLYWYRQTLGQGPEFLTYFQNEAQLEKSRLLSDRFSAERPKGSFSTLEIQRTEQGDSAMYLCASRDRGGNTIYFGEGSWLTVV.

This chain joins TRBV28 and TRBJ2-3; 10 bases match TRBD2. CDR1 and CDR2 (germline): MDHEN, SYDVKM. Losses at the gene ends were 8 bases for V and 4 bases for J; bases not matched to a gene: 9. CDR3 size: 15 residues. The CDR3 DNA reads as TGTGCCAGCGGAATAGCGGGGGGCAGGGCAGATACGCAGTATTTT. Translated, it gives CASGIAGGRADTQYF.

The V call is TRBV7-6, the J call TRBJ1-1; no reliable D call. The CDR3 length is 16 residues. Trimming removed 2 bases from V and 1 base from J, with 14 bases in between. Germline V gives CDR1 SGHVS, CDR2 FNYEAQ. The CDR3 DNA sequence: TGTGCCAGCAGCTTAAATTCTGGACGGAGGAACACTGAAGCTTTCTTT. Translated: CASSLNSGRRNTEAFF.

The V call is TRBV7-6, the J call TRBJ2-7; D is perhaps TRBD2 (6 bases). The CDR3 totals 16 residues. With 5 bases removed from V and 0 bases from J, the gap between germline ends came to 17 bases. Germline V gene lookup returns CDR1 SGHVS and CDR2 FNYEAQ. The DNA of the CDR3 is TGTGCCAGCAGCCAGAGGGCTTGGGGGGACTCCTACGAGCAGTACTTC. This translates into CASSQRAWGDSYEQYF.

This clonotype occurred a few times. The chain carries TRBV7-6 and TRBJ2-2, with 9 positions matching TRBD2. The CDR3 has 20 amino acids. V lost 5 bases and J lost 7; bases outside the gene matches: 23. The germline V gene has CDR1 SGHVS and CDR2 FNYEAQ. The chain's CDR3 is CASSQTGGSGSDMFHGELFF. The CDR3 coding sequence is TGTGCCAGCAGCCAGACCGGGGGTAGCGGGAGTGATATGTTCCACGGGGAGCTGTTTTTT.

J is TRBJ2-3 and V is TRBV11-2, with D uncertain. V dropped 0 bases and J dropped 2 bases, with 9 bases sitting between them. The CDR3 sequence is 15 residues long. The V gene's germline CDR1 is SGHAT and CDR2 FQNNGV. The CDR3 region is CASSLDIPTTDTQYF. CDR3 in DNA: TGTGCCAGCAGCTTAGATATCCCCACCACAGATACGCAGTATTTT.

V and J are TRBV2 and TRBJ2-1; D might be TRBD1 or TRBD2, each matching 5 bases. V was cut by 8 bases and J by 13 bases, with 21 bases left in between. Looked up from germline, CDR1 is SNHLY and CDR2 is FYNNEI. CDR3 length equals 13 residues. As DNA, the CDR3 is TGTGCCAGCGCCTCGTCTGTTGGGACCCTCCAGTTCTTC. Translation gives CASASSVGTLQFF.

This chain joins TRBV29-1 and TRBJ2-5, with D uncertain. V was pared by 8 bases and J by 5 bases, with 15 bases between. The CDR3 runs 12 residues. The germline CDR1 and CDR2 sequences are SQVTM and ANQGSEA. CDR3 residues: CSSGQKGETQYF. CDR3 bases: TGCAGCTCGGGTCAAAAAGGGGAGACCCAGTACTTC.

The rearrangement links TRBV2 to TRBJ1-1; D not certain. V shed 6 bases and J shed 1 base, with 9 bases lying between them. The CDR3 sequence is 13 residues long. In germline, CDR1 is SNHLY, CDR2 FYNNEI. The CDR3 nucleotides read TGTGCCAGCAGCCCGGAAGCGAACACTGAAGCTTTCTTT. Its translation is CASSPEANTEAFF.

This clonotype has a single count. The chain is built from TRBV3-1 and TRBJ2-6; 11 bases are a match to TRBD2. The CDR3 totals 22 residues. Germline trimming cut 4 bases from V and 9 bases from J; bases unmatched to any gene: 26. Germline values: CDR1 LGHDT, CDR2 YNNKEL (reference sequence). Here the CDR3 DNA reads TGTGCCAGCAGCCCGCAAGCCGGACCACCCAAAATAGCGGGAGGGCCGGACAACGTCCTGACTTTC. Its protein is CASSPQAGPPKIAGGPDNVLTF.

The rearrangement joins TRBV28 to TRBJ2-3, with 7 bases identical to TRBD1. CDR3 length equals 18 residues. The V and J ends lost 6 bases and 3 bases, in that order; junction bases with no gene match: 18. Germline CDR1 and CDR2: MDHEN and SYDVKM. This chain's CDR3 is CASRLPIFAGGSTDTQYF. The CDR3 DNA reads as TGTGCCAGCAGACTCCCCATTTTCGCAGGGGGTAGTACAGATACGCAGTATTTT.

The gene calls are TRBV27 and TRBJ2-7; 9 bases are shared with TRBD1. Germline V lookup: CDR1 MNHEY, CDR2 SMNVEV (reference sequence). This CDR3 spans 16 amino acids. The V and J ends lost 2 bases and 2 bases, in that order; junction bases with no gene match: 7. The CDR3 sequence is CASSLIFDRGTYEQYF. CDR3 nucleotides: TGTGCCAGCAGTTTAATCTTCGACAGGGGGACCTACGAGCAGTACTTC.

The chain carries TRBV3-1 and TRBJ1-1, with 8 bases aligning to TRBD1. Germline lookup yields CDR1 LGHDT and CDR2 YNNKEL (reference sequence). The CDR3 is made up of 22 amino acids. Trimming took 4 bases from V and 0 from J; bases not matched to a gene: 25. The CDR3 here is CASSRTGPLLPEDHPMNTEAFF. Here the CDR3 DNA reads TGTGCCAGCAGCCGGACAGGGCCCCTTCTTCCCGAAGATCATCCGATGAACACTGAAGCTTTCTTT.

The chain's CDR3 is CASSSQENTGELFF. The CDR3 region has the DNA TGTGCCAGCAGCTCACAAGAGAACACCGGGGAGCTGTTTTTT. The J gene is TRBJ2-2, the V gene TRBV7-6, with D unclear. Between the trimmed V and J ends, which lost 4 bases and 1 base, there was a span of 7 bases. The CDR3 length is 14 residues. Germline V CDR1 and CDR2: SGHVS, FNYEAQ.

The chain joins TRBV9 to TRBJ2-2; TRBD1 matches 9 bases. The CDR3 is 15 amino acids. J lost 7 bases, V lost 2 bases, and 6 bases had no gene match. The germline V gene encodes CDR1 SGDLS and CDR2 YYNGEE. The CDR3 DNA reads TGTGCCAGCAGCGTGGGGACAGGGCTTGGCGGGGAGCTGTTTTTT. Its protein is CASSVGTGLGGELFF. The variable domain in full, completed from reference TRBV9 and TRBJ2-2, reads DSGVTQTPKHLITATGQRVTLRCSPRSGDLSVYWYQQSLDQGLQFLIQYYNGEERAKGNILERFSAQQFPDLHSELNLSSLELGDSALYFCASSVGTGLGGELFFGEGSRLTVL.

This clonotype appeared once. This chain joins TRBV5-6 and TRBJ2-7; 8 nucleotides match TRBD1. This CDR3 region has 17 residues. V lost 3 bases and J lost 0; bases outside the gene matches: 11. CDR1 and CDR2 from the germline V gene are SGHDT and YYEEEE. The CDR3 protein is CASSWTGTGQGSYEQYF. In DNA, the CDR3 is TGTGCCAGCAGCTGGACCGGGACAGGTCAGGGCTCCTACGAGCAGTACTTC.

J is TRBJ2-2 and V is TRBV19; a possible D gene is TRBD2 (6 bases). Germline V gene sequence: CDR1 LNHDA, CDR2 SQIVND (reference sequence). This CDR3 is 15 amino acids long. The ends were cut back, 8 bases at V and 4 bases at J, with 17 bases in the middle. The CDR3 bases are TGTGCCAGTGCCCCGGGTGGTAGCGGCACCGGGGAGCTGTTTTTT. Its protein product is CASAPGGSGTGELFF.

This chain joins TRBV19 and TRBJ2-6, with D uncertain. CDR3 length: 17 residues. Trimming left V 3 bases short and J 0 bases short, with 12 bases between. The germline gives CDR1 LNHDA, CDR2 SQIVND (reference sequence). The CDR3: CASSIWQESSGANVLTF. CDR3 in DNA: TGTGCCAGTAGTATCTGGCAGGAGTCCTCTGGGGCCAACGTCCTGACTTTC.

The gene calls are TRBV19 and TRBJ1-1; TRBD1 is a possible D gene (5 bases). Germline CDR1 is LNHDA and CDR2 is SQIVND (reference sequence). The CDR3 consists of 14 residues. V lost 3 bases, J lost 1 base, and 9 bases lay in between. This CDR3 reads CASSIFGANTEAFF. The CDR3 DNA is TGTGCCAGTAGTATTTTCGGGGCGAACACTGAAGCTTTCTTT.

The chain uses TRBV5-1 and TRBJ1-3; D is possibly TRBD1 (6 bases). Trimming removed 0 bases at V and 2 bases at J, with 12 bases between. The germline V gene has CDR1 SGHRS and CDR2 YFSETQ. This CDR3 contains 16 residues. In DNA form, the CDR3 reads TGCGCCAGCAGCTTGGCCGCAGGGGCGGCTGGAAACACCATATATTTT. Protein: CASSLAAGAAGNTIYF.

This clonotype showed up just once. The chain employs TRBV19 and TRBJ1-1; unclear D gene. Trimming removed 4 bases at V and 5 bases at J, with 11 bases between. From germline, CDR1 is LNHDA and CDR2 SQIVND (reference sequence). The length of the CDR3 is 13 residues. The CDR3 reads CASSKTVWTEAFF. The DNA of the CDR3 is TGTGCCAGTAGTAAGACGGTTTGGACTGAAGCTTTCTTT.

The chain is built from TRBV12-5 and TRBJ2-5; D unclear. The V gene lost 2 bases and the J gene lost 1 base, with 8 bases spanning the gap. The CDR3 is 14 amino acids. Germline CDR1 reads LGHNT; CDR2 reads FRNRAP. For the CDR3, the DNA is TGTGCTAGTGGTTTGTATACGTTCCAAGAGACCCAGTACTTC. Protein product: CASGLYTFQETQYF. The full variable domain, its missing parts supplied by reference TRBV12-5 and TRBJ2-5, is DARVTQTPRHKVTEMGQEVTMRCQPILGHNTVFWYRQTMMQGLELLAYFRNRAPLDDSGMPKDRFSAEMPDATLATLKIQPSEPRDSAVYFCASGLYTFQETQYFGPGTRLLVL.

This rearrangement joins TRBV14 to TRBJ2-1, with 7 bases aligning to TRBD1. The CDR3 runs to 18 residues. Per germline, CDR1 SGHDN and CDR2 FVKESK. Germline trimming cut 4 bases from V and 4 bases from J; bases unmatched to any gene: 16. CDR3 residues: CASSPAWGSRGNYNEQFF. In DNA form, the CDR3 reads TGTGCCAGCAGCCCGGCATGGGGGAGCAGGGGGAATTACAATGAGCAGTTCTTC.

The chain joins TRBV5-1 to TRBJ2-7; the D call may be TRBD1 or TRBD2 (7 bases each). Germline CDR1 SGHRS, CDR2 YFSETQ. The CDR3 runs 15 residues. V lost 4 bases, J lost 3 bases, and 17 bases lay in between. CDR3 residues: CASSLGGTVLYEQYF. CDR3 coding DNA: TGCGCCAGCAGCCTGGGAGGGACAGTCCTCTACGAGCAGTACTTC.